This entry features one TCR beta chain sequence. Its antigen specificity is not known. No base quality information exists; no much larger clone differs at one position. TCR beta CDR3 regions were sequenced from DNA using the immunoSEQ Assay. The paper's processing steps were these. To compute T cell density, TCR beta template counts were normalized to usable DNA, which was estimated by amplifying housekeeping genes. Richness was estimated with the preseqR package, extrapolating to 400,000 templates for PBMC samples and 120,000 templates for tissue samples. Clonality was calculated as one minus Pielou's evenness. Tissue-enriched TCRs were identified through differential abundance testing performed on productive amino-acid clonotypes, with a minimum total count of 5 and an alpha of 0.1. The Jaccard Index and the Morisita Overlap Index were used to measure repertoire overlap between compartments. GLIPH clustered TCR beta CDR3s with public tetramer-defined viral CDR3s; viral motifs required at least three viral sequences plus V-gene enrichment. The source is immuneACCESS, and TCRdb retained only in-frame sequences with V and J called. Part of the clones is not carried over; for the studies checked, unresolved V genes explain less than half of this, and the remainder is unexplained. V, J and clone size are taken as reported in that table, and D and trimming were inferred from the DNA itself. The sample table lists about 18,000 clones, around 83% of them with a count of one. Jointly, the top ten make up about 25% of the sample.

At diagnosis, peripheral blood, uninvolved tumor-adjacent lung and tumor were collected and stored as a combination of fresh-frozen and FFPE material. For TCR repertoire profiling, the blood samples were analyzed as peripheral blood mononuclear cells. The germline V gene gives CDR1 as SNHLY and CDR2 as FYNNEI. The germline ends are 16 bases apart after V is trimmed by 7 bases and J by 4 bases. Counted from cysteine to phenylalanine, this CDR3 has 14 amino acids. Of all the DNA, just the CDR3 is kept, 42 bases in frame from base 1. These data originate in a study of T cells in localized non-small cell lung cancer (dated by TCRdb to the early 2020s). Notes on the research overall: The study analyzed T cell repertoires of 200 to 250 early-stage NSCLC patients, comparing tumors and uninvolved tumor-adjacent lungs. The cohort was made up of 236 treatment-naive NSCLC patients whose localized lung tumors had been resected. NSCLC patients had a mean age of roughly 69 years, and around 140 were male and about 98 female. The paper as a whole reports these results and caveats: Because multi-region tumor sequencing was not performed, intratumor heterogeneity could not be ruled out. A median of 57 of the top 100 tumor clones turned up in the paired uninvolved adjacent lung, and 28 of those clones also ranked among the top 100 of that same adjacent lung. Because of the exploratory design, TCR variables were selected using unadjusted p-values without false-discovery rate correction. Uninvolved tumor-adjacent lung showed the highest T cell clonality, higher than tumor, which suggests more focused antigenic responses in the uninvolved tumor-adjacent lung. Higher T cell density in blood was associated with longer overall survival, whereas higher clonality in adjacent lung was associated with shorter survival.

This receptor was identified in a female donor older than 55 with stage I lung adenocarcinoma. Sequenced here: peripheral blood, sampled before any cancer treatment. Recombination linked TRBV2 to TRBJ2-5; TRBD1 is a weak D gene call, 6 bases matching. The encoded CDR3 is CASKGQTSLETQYF. The base sequence is TGTGCCAGCAAGGGACAAACCTCCTTAGAGACCCAGTACTTC.